This T cell receptor beta chain was sequenced in a study of early T cells in non-severe SARS-CoV-2 infection. Study-level points and caveats: VDJdb-based annotation leaned toward anti-spike CD8 responses and missed private and CD4 specificities.

In the library, individual cDNA molecules carried attached unique molecular identifiers. TCRdb independently ran MiXCR on the 5' RACE reads; one entry per CDR3 protein. The sample has more than 95,000 distinct CDR3 sequences; more than 12% are singletons. Note on this clonotype: Antigen unknown.

The TCR was taken from an adult who was a healthcare worker with PCR-confirmed SARS-CoV-2 infection or an uninfected control (not recorded which). The specimen sequenced was whole blood.

The chain's CDR3 is CASSVNQGTEAFF. The CDR3, as DNA: TGTGCCAGCAGCGTAAACCAGGGAACTGAAGCTTTCTTT. The chain employs TRBV7-3 and TRBJ1-1; D might be TRBD1 (5 bases). The germline V gene encodes CDR1 SGHTA and CDR2 FQGTGA. With 5 bases removed from V and 5 bases from J, the gap between germline ends came to 12 bases. The CDR3 consists of 13 residues.